This T cell receptor beta chain originates from a study of CD4+ T cells in melanoma. General study points: CD8+ T cell, macrophage and B cell function reportedly correlated with neoantigen-specific CD4+ T cells. Reportedly, melanoma neoantigen-specific CD4+ T cells showed varied differentiation states.

Concerning this clone itself: The antigen is undetermined.

The repertoire was sequenced with immunoSEQ multiplex PCR; TCRdb's copy has only in-frame clones and lacks some. The table shows approximately 7,000 clones, with about three fifths occurring only once. CDR3 length equals 16 residues. After removal of 3 bases from V and 7 bases from J, the junction contained 13 bases not matched to a gene. Germline-derived CDR1 and CDR2 are SGHNT and YYREEE (reference sequence). The receptor was isolated from a human donor with melanoma. This chain uses TRBV5-4 with TRBJ2-1, with 7 bases that match TRBD2. Sequencing was done on a sample of cells from a culture (not recorded whether cultured in vitro). CDR3 nucleotide sequence: TGTGCCAGCAGCTCTTCTGGAGCGGGGCTTGAGAATGAGCAGTTCTTC. Amino acids: CASSSSGAGLENEQFF.